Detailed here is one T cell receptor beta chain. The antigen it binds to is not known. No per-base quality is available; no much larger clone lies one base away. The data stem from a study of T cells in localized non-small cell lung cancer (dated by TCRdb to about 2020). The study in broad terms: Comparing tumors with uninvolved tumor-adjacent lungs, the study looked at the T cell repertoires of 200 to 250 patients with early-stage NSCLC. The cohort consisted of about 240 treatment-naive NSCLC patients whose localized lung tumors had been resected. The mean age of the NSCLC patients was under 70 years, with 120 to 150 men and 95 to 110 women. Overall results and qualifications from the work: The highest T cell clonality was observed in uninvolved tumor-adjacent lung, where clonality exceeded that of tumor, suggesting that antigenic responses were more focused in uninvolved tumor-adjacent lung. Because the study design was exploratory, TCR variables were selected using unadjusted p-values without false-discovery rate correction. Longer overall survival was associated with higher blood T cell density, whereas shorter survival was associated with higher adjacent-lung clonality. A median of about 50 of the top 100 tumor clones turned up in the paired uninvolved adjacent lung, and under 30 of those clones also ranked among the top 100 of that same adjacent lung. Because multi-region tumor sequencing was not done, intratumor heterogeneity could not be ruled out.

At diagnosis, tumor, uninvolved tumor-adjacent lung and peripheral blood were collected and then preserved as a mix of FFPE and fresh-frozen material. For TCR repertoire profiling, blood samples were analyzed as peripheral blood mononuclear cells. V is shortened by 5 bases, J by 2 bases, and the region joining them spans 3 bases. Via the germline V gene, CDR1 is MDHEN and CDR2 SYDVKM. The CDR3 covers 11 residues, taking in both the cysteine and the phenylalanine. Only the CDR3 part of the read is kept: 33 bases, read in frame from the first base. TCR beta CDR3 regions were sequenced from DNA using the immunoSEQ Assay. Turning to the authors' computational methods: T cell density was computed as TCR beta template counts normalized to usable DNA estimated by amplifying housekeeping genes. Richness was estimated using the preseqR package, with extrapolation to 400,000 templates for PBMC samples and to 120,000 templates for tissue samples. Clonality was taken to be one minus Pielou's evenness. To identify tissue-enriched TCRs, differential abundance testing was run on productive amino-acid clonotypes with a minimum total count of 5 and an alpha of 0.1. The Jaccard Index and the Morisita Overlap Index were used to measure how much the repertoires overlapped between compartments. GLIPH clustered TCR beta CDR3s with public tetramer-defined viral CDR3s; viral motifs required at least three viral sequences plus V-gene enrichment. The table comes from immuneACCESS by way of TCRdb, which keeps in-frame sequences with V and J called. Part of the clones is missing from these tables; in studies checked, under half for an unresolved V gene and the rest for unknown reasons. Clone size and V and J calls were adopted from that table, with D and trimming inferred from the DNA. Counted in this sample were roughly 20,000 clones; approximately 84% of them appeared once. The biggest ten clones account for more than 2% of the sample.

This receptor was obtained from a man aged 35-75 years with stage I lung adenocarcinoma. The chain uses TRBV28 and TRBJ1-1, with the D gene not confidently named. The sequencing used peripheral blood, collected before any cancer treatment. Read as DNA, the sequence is TGTGCCAGCAGTCAAAACACTGAAGCTTTCTTT. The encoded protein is CASSQNTEAFF.